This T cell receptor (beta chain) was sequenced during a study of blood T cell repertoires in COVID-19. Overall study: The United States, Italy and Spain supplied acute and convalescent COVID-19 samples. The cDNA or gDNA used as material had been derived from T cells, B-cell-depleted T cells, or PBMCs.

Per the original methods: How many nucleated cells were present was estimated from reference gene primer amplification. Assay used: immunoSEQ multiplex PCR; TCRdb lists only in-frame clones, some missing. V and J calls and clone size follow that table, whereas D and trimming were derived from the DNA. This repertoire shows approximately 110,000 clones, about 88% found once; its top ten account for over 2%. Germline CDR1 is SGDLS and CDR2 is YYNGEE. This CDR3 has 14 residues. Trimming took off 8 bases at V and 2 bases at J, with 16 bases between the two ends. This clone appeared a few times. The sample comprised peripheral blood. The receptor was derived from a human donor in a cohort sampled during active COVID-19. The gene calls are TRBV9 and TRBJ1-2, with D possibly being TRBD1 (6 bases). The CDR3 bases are TGTGCCAGTAATCGGGGGGCGCAGAACTATGGCTACACCTTC. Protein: CASNRGAQNYGYTF.